The 5 T cell receptor beta chains listed next were all sequenced from one sample in a study of CD8+CD57+ T cells in acquired aplastic anemia. Selection for sequencing was limited to patients who had shown CD8+CD57+ cell expansion by flow cytometry. According to the study, genomic DNA was the template for TCR beta VDJ and CDR3 profiling. TCRdb re-analysed the reads in MiXCR, keeping a single row per CDR3 protein. This table holds about 180,000 distinct CDR3 sequences, almost 50% found once. The sample comprised sorted CD4+, CD8+, or CD8+CD57+ T cells (not recorded which) from PBMCs. These receptors all come from a human donor with aplastic anemia.

This clonotype is labeled medium-sized. J is TRBJ1-6 and V is TRBV2, with 7 bases identical to TRBD1. Trimming removed 6 bases from V and 7 bases from J; junction bases left unmatched: 6. The CDR3 length is 14 residues. Per germline, CDR1 SNHLY and CDR2 FYNNEI. Written as DNA, the CDR3 is TGTGCCAGCAGCGGAACAGGGGACAATTCACCCCTCCACTTT. Amino acid sequence: CASSGTGDNSPLHF.

The J gene is TRBJ2-3, the V gene TRBV20-1, with 14 nucleotides matching TRBD2. Germline CDR1 reads DFQATT; CDR2 reads SNEGSKA (reference sequence). After removal of 2 bases from V and 0 bases from J, the junction contained 4 bases not matched to a gene. There are 17 residues in the CDR3. This CDR3 reads CSARWTSGGTSTDTQYF. The CDR3 DNA reads as TGCAGTGCTAGATGGACTAGCGGGGGGACCAGCACAGATACGCAGTATTTT.

V is TRBV18 and J is TRBJ2-3; 9 positions match TRBD2. V was pared by 4 bases and J by 2 bases, with 4 bases of the junction left unmatched. The CDR3 consists of 15 residues. Germline CDR1 is KGHSH and CDR2 is LQKENI. CDR3 protein: CASSLAGANTDTQYF. In DNA form, the CDR3 reads TGTGCCAGCTCACTAGCGGGGGCCAACACAGATACGCAGTATTTT.

The chain uses TRBV6-1 and TRBJ1-1, with a possible D match to TRBD1 (5 bases). This CDR3 spans 13 amino acids. Germline V gene lookup returns CDR1 MNHNS and CDR2 SASEGT. Between the trimmed V and J ends, which lost 6 bases and 3 bases, there was a span of 11 bases. CDR3: CASSPRGDTEAFF. CDR3 DNA sequence: TGTGCCAGCAGCCCTCGAGGGGACACTGAAGCTTTCTTT.

The DNA of the CDR3 is TGTGCCAGCAGGAGACATCCGGGACAACTCACCGGGGAGCTGTTTTTT. Translation: CASRRHPGQLTGELFF. The chain joins TRBV10-3 to TRBJ2-2, with TRBD1 as a possible D gene (6 bases). Trimming took 10 bases from V and 4 from J, leaving 22 bases between them. The CDR3 sequence is 16 residues long. Germline lookup yields CDR1 ENHRY and CDR2 SYGVKD.